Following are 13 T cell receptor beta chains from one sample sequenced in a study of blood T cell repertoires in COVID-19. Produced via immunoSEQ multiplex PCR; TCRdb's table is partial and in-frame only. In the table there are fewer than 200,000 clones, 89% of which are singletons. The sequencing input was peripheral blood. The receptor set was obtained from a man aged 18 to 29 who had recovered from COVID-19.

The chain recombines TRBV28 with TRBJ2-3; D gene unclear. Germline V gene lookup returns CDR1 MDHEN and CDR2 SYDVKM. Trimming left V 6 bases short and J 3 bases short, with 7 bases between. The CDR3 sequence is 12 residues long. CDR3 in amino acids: CASRLSTDTQYF. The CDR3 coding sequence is TGTGCCAGCAGACTTTCTACAGATACGCAGTATTTT.

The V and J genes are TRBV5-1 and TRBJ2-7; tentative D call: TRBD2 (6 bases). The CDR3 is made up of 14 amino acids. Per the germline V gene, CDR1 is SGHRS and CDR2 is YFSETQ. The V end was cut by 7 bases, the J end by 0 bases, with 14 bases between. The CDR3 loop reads CASATGTLSYEQYF. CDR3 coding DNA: TGCGCCAGCGCAACCGGGACTCTCTCCTACGAGCAGTACTTC.

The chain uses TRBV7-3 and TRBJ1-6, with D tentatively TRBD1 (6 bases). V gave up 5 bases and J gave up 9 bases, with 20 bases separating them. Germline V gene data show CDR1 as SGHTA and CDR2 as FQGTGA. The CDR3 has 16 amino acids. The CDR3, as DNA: TGTGCCAGCAGCCGAATTGCAGGGGCAGGTGGTTCACCCCTCCACTTT. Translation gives CASSRIAGAGGSPLHF.

Here the CDR3 DNA reads TGCGCCAGCCATACCGGGGAGCTGTTTTTT. Amino acids: CASHTGELFF. This chain connects TRBV10-1 to TRBJ2-2; no clear D. CDR3 length: 10 amino acids. Trimming removed 8 bases from V and 5 bases from J, with 3 bases in between. Germline lookup yields CDR1 WNHNN and CDR2 SYGVQD (reference sequence).

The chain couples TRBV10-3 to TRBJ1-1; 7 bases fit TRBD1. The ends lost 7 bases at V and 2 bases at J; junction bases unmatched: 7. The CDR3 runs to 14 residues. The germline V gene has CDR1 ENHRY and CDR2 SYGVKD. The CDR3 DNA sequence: TGTGCCATCAATAACGAGGGGGCTAACACTGAAGCTTTCTTT. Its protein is CAINNEGANTEAFF.

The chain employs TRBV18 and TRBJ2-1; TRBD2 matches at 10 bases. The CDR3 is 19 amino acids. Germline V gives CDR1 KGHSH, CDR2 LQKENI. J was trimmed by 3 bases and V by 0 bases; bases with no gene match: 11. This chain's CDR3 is CASSPPRGSGRTVYNEQFF. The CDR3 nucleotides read TGTGCCAGCTCACCACCTCGGGGTAGCGGGAGGACCGTCTACAATGAGCAGTTCTTC. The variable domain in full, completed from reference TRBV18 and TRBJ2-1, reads NAGVMQNPRHLVRRRGQEARLRCSPMKGHSHVYWYRQLPEEGLKFMVYLQKENIIDESGMPKERFSAEFPKEGPSILRIQQVVRGDSAAYFCASSPPRGSGRTVYNEQFFGPGTRLTVL.

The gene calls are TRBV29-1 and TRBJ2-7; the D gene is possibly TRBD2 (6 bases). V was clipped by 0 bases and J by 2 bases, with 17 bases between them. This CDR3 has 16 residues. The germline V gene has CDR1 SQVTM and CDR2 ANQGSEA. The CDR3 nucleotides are TGCAGCGTTGAAGATAGGAATAGCGGAACTCCCTACGAGCAGTACTTC. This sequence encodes CSVEDRNSGTPYEQYF.

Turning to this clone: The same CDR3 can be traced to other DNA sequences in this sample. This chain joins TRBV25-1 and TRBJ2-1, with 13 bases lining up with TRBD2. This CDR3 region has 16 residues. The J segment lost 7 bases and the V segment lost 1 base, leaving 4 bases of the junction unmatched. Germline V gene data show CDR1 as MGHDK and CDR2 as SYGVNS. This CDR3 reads CASSEWGTSGINEQFF. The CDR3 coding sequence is TGTGCCAGCAGTGAATGGGGGACTAGCGGGATTAATGAGCAGTTCTTC.

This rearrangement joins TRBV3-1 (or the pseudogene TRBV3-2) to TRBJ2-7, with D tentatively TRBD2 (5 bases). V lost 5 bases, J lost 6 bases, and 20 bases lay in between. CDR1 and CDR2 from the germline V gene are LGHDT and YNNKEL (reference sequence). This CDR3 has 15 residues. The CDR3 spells CASSNPLGPRGEQYF. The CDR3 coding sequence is TGTGCCAGCAGCAACCCTCTAGGACCCCGGGGCGAGCAGTACTTC.

The chain's CDR3 is CASSETGAKNIQYF. For the CDR3, the DNA is TGTGCCAGCAGTGAAACAGGAGCCAAAAACATTCAGTACTTC. V usage is TRBV6-1 and J usage is TRBJ2-4; possibly TRBD1 for D (5 bases). V lost 2 bases to trimming and J lost 0 bases, with 5 bases between them. Germline V gives CDR1 MNHNS, CDR2 SASEGT. The CDR3 totals 14 residues.

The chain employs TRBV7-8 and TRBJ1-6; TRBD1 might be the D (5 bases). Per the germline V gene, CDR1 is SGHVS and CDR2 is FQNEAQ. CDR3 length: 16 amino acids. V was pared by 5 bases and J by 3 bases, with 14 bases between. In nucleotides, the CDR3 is TGTGCCAGCAGCCCGGAGGGGCCTTACTATAATTCACCCCTCCACTTT. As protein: CASSPEGPYYNSPLHF.

The CDR3 bases are TGTGCCAGTAGTAGTATCAACAGGGCCGGGCACGAGCAGTACTTC. As protein: CASSSINRAGHEQYF. The chain is built from TRBV19 and TRBJ2-7; perhaps TRBD1 as D (6 bases). This CDR3 contains 15 residues. CDR1 is LNHDA, CDR2 SQIVND, per germline (reference sequence). Trimming stripped 4 bases from V and 5 bases from J, with 18 bases between.

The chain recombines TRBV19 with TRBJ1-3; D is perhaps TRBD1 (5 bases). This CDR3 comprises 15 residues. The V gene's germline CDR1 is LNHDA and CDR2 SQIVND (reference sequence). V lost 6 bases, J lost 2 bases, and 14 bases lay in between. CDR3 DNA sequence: TGTGCCAGTAGGACTCAGGGTAATGCTGGAAACACCATATATTTT. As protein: CASRTQGNAGNTIYF.